This is a list of T cell receptor beta chains from one sample in a study of TIL therapy for anti-PD-1-resistant metastatic lung cancer. Generated by immunoSEQ multiplex PCR, the TCRdb table keeps only in-frame clones and is missing some. The repertoire holds under 70,000 clones, with around four fifths as singletons. The sequenced sample was blood, obtained at baseline. These receptors originate from a person between 30 and 79 years old with non-small cell lung cancer. The CDR3 runs from the conserved cysteine through the conserved F or W. Each record gives: CDR3 protein, CDR3 DNA, D gene, clone size, J gene, V gene. D genes are given only for firm matches. Clone size appears in some rows only: once, few, many, or a class for an expanded clone.

CDR3aa: CASSRGQANSYEQYF
CDR3nt: TGTGCCAGCAGCCGCGGACAGGCCAACTCCTACGAGCAGTACTTC
d_gene: TRBD1
abundance: NA
j_gene: TRBJ2-7
v_gene: TRBV11-3

CDR3aa: CASSALPTGTGELFF
CDR3nt: TGTGCCAGCAGCGCCTTGCCGACGGGCACCGGGGAGCTGTTTTTT
d_gene: NA
abundance: NA
j_gene: TRBJ2-2
v_gene: TRBV9

CDR3aa: CASSYRESGGYTF
CDR3nt: TGTGCCAGCAGTTACAGGGAGTCGGGTGGCTACACCTTC
d_gene: NA
abundance: few
j_gene: TRBJ1-2
v_gene: TRBV6-6

CDR3aa: CASSLILENGANVLTF
CDR3nt: TGTGCCAGCAGCTTAATCCTGGAAAATGGGGCCAACGTCCTGACTTTC
d_gene: NA
abundance: NA
j_gene: TRBJ2-6
v_gene: TRBV11-2

CDR3aa: CASSPPVREYTEAFF
CDR3nt: TGTGCCAGCTCACCACCGGTAAGGGAATACACTGAAGCTTTCTTT
d_gene: NA
abundance: NA
j_gene: TRBJ1-1
v_gene: TRBV18

CDR3aa: CASSEALLRVSAFF
CDR3nt: TGTGCCAGCAGTGAAGCGCTTTTGAGGGTTTCGGCTTTCTTT
d_gene: NA
abundance: NA
j_gene: TRBJ1-1
v_gene: TRBV2

CDR3aa: CASSLGLIYTDTQYF
CDR3nt: TGTGCCAGCAGTTTGGGACTCATATACACAGATACGCAGTATTTT
d_gene: NA
abundance: NA
j_gene: TRBJ2-3
v_gene: TRBV5-4

CDR3aa: CASSWGTGNQPQHF
CDR3nt: TGTGCCAGCAGCTGGGGGACAGGCAATCAGCCCCAGCATTTT
d_gene: TRBD1
abundance: few
j_gene: TRBJ1-5
v_gene: TRBV7-9

CDR3aa: CAWSPLSGKSREQYF
CDR3nt: TGTGCCTGGAGCCCTTTAAGCGGGAAAAGCCGCGAGCAGTACTTC
d_gene: TRBD2
abundance: few
j_gene: TRBJ2-7
v_gene: TRBV30

CDR3aa: CSVEGIERETQYF
CDR3nt: TGCAGCGTTGAGGGCATCGAGCGGGAGACCCAGTACTTC
d_gene: NA
abundance: NA
j_gene: TRBJ2-5
v_gene: TRBV29-1

CDR3aa: CASSLDLRDKVTYEQYF
CDR3nt: TGTGCCAGCAGCTTAGACCTAAGGGACAAGGTTACCTACGAGCAGTACTTC
d_gene: NA
abundance: few
j_gene: TRBJ2-7
v_gene: TRBV11-3

CDR3aa: CASSHRQGEQYF
CDR3nt: TGTGCCAGCAGCCACCGACAGGGCGAGCAGTACTTC
d_gene: TRBD1
abundance: NA
j_gene: TRBJ2-7
v_gene: TRBV7-8

CDR3aa: CASTNPGTVSAFF
CDR3nt: TGTGCCAGCACCAATCCCGGGACAGTTTCGGCTTTCTTT
d_gene: TRBD1
abundance: NA
j_gene: TRBJ1-1
v_gene: TRBV25-1

CDR3aa: CASSSPLWGANEQFF
CDR3nt: TGTGCCAGCAGCTCCCCGTTGTGGGGGGCTAATGAGCAGTTCTTC
d_gene: NA
abundance: NA
j_gene: TRBJ2-1
v_gene: TRBV7-9

CDR3aa: CASSLQPTSSYNEQFF
CDR3nt: TGCGCCAGCAGCTTGCAGCCAACGAGCTCCTACAATGAGCAGTTCTTC
d_gene: NA
abundance: NA
j_gene: TRBJ2-1
v_gene: TRBV5-1

CDR3aa: CASSPQRDTQYF
CDR3nt: TGTGCCAGCAGCCCCCAGCGGGATACGCAGTATTTT
d_gene: NA
abundance: NA
j_gene: TRBJ2-3
v_gene: TRBV7-9

CDR3aa: CASSPRTGGDETQYF
CDR3nt: TGTGCCAGCTCACCACGGACAGGGGGCGATGAGACCCAGTACTTC
d_gene: TRBD1
abundance: NA
j_gene: TRBJ2-5
v_gene: TRBV18

CDR3aa: CASSLETGSFYEQYF
CDR3nt: TGTGCCAGCAGCTTGGAGACAGGGAGTTTCTACGAGCAGTACTTC
d_gene: TRBD1
abundance: NA
j_gene: TRBJ2-7
v_gene: TRBV5-4

CDR3aa: CASSLGGRGPYEQYF
CDR3nt: TGTGCCAGCAGCTTAGGCGGAAGGGGGCCCTACGAGCAGTACTTC
d_gene: TRBD1
abundance: NA
j_gene: TRBJ2-7
v_gene: TRBV7-8

CDR3aa: CASSLVSGDPYEQYF
CDR3nt: TGTGCCAGCAGCTTAGTGTCAGGGGATCCCTACGAGCAGTACTTC
d_gene: NA
abundance: NA
j_gene: TRBJ2-7
v_gene: TRBV7-2

CDR3aa: CASSQESGWNYNEQFF
CDR3nt: TGTGCCAGCAGCCAGGAGTCGGGTTGGAACTACAATGAGCAGTTCTTC
d_gene: NA
abundance: NA
j_gene: TRBJ2-1
v_gene: TRBV27

CDR3aa: CASSSGAEAFF
CDR3nt: TGTGCCAGCAGTTCAGGGGCCGAAGCTTTCTTT
d_gene: NA
abundance: NA
j_gene: TRBJ1-1
v_gene: TRBV27

CDR3aa: CASSLVRGLAGPSGYEQYF
CDR3nt: TGTGCCAGCAGCTTAGTTCGAGGGCTAGCGGGCCCCTCCGGGTACGAGCAGTACTTC
d_gene: TRBD2
abundance: NA
j_gene: TRBJ2-7
v_gene: TRBV13

CDR3aa: CASSRQTSQFSYNSPLHF
CDR3nt: TGCGCCAGCAGCCGCCAGACATCCCAGTTCTCCTATAATTCACCCCTCCACTTT
d_gene: NA
abundance: NA
j_gene: TRBJ1-6
v_gene: TRBV4-3

CDR3aa: CASSLELGDTQYF
CDR3nt: TGTGCCAGCAGCCTCGAGCTCGGAGATACGCAGTATTTT
d_gene: NA
abundance: few
j_gene: TRBJ2-3
v_gene: TRBV7-2

CDR3aa: CAIERAANTGELFF
CDR3nt: TGTGCCATTGAGCGAGCGGCGAACACCGGGGAGCTGTTTTTT
d_gene: NA
abundance: once
j_gene: TRBJ2-2
v_gene: TRBV28

CDR3aa: CAISDLSSYEQYF
CDR3nt: TGTGCCATCAGTGACCTCAGCTCCTACGAGCAGTACTTC
d_gene: NA
abundance: NA
j_gene: TRBJ2-7
v_gene: TRBV10-3

CDR3aa: CASSARTGRDTEAFF
CDR3nt: TGTGCCAGCAGTGCAAGGACAGGGAGGGACACTGAAGCTTTCTTT
d_gene: TRBD1
abundance: NA
j_gene: TRBJ1-1
v_gene: TRBV25-1

CDR3aa: CASSAQTGIAETQYF
CDR3nt: TGTGCCAGCAGCGCCCAGACAGGGATCGCGGAGACCCAGTACTTC
d_gene: TRBD1
abundance: NA
j_gene: TRBJ2-5
v_gene: TRBV2

CDR3aa: CASSRWMDRTTNEKQFF
CDR3nt: TGTGCCAGCAGCCGATGGATGGACAGAACAACTAATGAAAAACAGTTTTTT
d_gene: NA
abundance: NA
j_gene: TRBJ1-4
v_gene: TRBV7-9

CDR3aa: CASRTGENSPLHF
CDR3nt: TGTGCCAGCAGGACAGGGGAAAATTCACCCCTCCACTTT
d_gene: TRBD1
abundance: NA
j_gene: TRBJ1-6
v_gene: TRBV6-5

CDR3aa: CASSFGSYNSPLHF
CDR3nt: TGTGCCAGCAGCTTTGGCTCCTATAATTCACCCCTCCACTTT
d_gene: NA
abundance: NA
j_gene: TRBJ1-6
v_gene: TRBV5-8

CDR3aa: CASSLGAPNYGYTF
CDR3nt: TGTGCCAGCTCTCTCGGAGCGCCTAACTATGGCTACACCTTC
d_gene: NA
abundance: few
j_gene: TRBJ1-2
v_gene: TRBV6-5

CDR3aa: CASSMGRGGNEQFF
CDR3nt: TGTGCCAGTAGTATGGGACGGGGGGGCAATGAGCAGTTCTTC
d_gene: TRBD2
abundance: once
j_gene: TRBJ2-1
v_gene: TRBV19

CDR3aa: CASSRAFSGTYNEQFF
CDR3nt: TGCGCCAGCAGCCGTGCATTTAGCGGCACCTACAATGAGCAGTTCTTC
d_gene: NA
abundance: few
j_gene: TRBJ2-1
v_gene: TRBV4-3

CDR3aa: CSVVGGQYEQYF
CDR3nt: TGCAGCGTGGTAGGGGGCCAGTACGAGCAGTACTTC
d_gene: TRBD1
abundance: NA
j_gene: TRBJ2-7
v_gene: TRBV29-1

CDR3aa: CASSPSGTSLGEQYF
CDR3nt: TGTGCCAGCAGCCCCTCCGGGACTAGCCTCGGCGAGCAGTACTTC
d_gene: TRBD2
abundance: NA
j_gene: TRBJ2-7
v_gene: TRBV4-2

CDR3aa: CAISPELVRDEQFF
CDR3nt: TGTGCCATCAGTCCTGAACTTGTCAGGGATGAGCAGTTCTTC
d_gene: NA
abundance: NA
j_gene: TRBJ2-1
v_gene: TRBV10-3

CDR3aa: CASNENTEAFF
CDR3nt: TGTGCCAGCAACGAGAACACTGAAGCTTTCTTT
d_gene: NA
abundance: NA
j_gene: TRBJ1-1
v_gene: TRBV2

CDR3aa: CASSFRDRNEKLFF
CDR3nt: TGTGCCAGCAGCTTCCGGGACAGGAATGAAAAACTGTTTTTT
d_gene: TRBD1
abundance: NA
j_gene: TRBJ1-4
v_gene: TRBV7-2

CDR3aa: CASSLARWGSGEQYF
CDR3nt: TGTGCCAGCAGCTTAGCGCGTTGGGGGTCTGGCGAGCAGTACTTC
d_gene: NA
abundance: NA
j_gene: TRBJ2-7
v_gene: TRBV7-8

CDR3aa: CSARGGFRQYF
CDR3nt: TGCAGTGCTAGAGGGGGATTTCGGCAGTACTTC
d_gene: NA
abundance: NA
j_gene: TRBJ2-7
v_gene: TRBV20-1

CDR3aa: CASRIGTTGSPTDTQYF
CDR3nt: TGTGCCAGCAGGATCGGAACCACAGGGTCCCCCACAGATACGCAGTATTTT
d_gene: NA
abundance: NA
j_gene: TRBJ2-3
v_gene: TRBV7-9

CDR3aa: CASSSGLNYEQYF
CDR3nt: TGCGCCAGCAGCTCGGGACTAAACTACGAGCAGTACTTC
d_gene: TRBD2
abundance: NA
j_gene: TRBJ2-7
v_gene: TRBV5-1

CDR3aa: CASSPFSGDKEQFF
CDR3nt: TGTGCCAGCAGTCCCTTTAGCGGCGATAAGGAGCAGTTCTTC
d_gene: NA
abundance: NA
j_gene: TRBJ2-1
v_gene: TRBV6-5